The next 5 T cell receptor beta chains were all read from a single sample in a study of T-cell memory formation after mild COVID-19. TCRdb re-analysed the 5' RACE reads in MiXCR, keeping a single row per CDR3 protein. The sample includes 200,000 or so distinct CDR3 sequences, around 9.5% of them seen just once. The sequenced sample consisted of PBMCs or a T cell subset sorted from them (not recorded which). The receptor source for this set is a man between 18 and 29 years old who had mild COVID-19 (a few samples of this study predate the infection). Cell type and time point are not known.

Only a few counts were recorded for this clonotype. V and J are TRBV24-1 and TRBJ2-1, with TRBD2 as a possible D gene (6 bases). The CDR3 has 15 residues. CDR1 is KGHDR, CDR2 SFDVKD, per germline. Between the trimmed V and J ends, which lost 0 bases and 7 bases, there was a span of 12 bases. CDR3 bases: TGTGCCACCAGTGATTTGGGCGGGGTCGCAAATGAGCAGTTCTTC. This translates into CATSDLGGVANEQFF.

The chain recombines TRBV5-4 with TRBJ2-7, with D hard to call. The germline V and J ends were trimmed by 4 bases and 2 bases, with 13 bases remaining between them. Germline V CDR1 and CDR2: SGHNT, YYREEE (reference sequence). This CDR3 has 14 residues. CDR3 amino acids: CASSPPGRTYEQYF. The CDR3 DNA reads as TGTGCCAGCAGCCCCCCTGGGCGTACCTACGAGCAGTACTTC.

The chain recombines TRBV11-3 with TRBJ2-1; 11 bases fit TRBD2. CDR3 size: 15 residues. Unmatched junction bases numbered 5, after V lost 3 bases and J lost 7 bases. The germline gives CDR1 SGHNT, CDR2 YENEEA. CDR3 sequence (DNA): TGTGCCAGCAGCTTGGGACTAGCGGTGTTTAATGAGCAGTTCTTC. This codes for CASSLGLAVFNEQFF.

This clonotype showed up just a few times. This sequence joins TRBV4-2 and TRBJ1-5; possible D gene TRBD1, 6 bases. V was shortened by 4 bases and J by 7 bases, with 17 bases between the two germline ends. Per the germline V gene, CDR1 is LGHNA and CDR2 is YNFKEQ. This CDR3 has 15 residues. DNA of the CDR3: TGTGCCAGCAGCCCCCGAAGGGGGGGGCACCAGCCCCAGCATTTT. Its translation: CASSPRRGGHQPQHF.

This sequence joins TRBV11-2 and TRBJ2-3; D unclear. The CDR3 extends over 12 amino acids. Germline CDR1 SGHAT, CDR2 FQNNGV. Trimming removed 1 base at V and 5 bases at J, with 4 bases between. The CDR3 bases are TGTGCCAGCAGCTTAGTGAAAGATACGCAGTATTTT. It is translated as CASSLVKDTQYF.